The 15 T cell receptor beta chains below come from one sample, sequenced in a study of shared T cell receptors in the human thymus. The assay was immunoSEQ multiplex PCR, and TCRdb's table has in-frame clones only and misses some. The sample lists about 380,000 clones, around 95% occurring once. The sequenced material came from thymocytes. The receptor set was obtained from a human donor.

The V gene is TRBV7-3, the J gene TRBJ2-6; 7 bases are a match to TRBD1. CDR3 length equals 19 residues. Germline values: CDR1 SGHTA, CDR2 FQGTGA. V shed 5 bases and J 2 bases; nucleotides not matched to a gene: 15. The CDR3 region has the DNA TGTGCCAGCAGCCACGGCGACAGGGCATTGTCCGCTGGGGCCAACGTCCTGACTTTC. It specifies CASSHGDRALSAGANVLTF.

The chain is built from TRBV30 and TRBJ1-1; tentative D call: TRBD1 (5 bases). This CDR3 is 15 amino acids long. Trimming shortened V by 0 bases and J by 1 base, and 12 bases separated the two germline ends. The germline CDR1 and CDR2 sequences are GTSNPN and SVGIG (reference sequence). This chain's CDR3 is CAWSVTKGANTEAFF. In DNA form, the CDR3 reads TGTGCCTGGAGTGTAACTAAAGGGGCGAACACTGAAGCTTTCTTT.

The chain uses TRBV5-1 and TRBJ2-3; D may be TRBD1 (6 bases). Germline CDR1 SGHRS, CDR2 YFSETQ. V was clipped by 4 bases and J by 6 bases, with 9 bases between them. There are 12 residues in the CDR3. Here the CDR3 DNA reads TGCGCCAGCAGCGAACAGGGTGATACGCAGTATTTT. This sequence encodes CASSEQGDTQYF.

This clone came up once. The chain has TRBV4-1 and TRBJ1-2; TRBD1 might be the D (6 bases). This CDR3 contains 14 residues. From germline, CDR1 is MGHRA and CDR2 YSYEKL. Trimming shortened V by 0 bases and J by 6 bases, and 11 bases separated the two germline ends. CDR3 in amino acids: CASSQDPYRDGYTF. The CDR3 coding sequence is TGCGCCAGCAGCCAAGATCCTTACAGGGATGGCTACACCTTC.

The chain uses TRBV30 and TRBJ2-7; D gene uncertain. V was cut by 8 bases and J by 1 base, with 24 bases left in between. This CDR3 region has 16 residues. Germline values: CDR1 GTSNPN, CDR2 SVGIG (reference sequence). CDR3 bases: TGTGCCCTGACGGGTCCGGAAGGAGTGCCGTCCTACGAGCAGTACTTC. Amino acids: CALTGPEGVPSYEQYF.

Written as DNA, the CDR3 is TGTGCCAGCAGTGACGGACAGGCCGTAACTAACTATGGCTACACCTTC. It translates to CASSDGQAVTNYGYTF. The rearrangement links TRBV6-4 to TRBJ1-2; TRBD1 aligns across 7 bases. Per the germline V gene, CDR1 is MRHNA and CDR2 is SNTAGT. There are 16 residues in the CDR3. The V gene end was trimmed by 2 bases and the J gene end by 0 bases; junction bases not matched to a gene: 6.

The genes are TRBV5-1 and TRBJ2-2; D gene ambiguous. This CDR3 contains 12 residues. Germline CDR1 reads SGHRS; CDR2 reads YFSETQ. Trimming removed 7 bases from V and 2 bases from J, with 6 bases in between. The chain's CDR3 is CASSANTGELFF. The CDR3 coding sequence is TGCGCCAGCTCGGCCAACACCGGGGAGCTGTTTTTT.

In its sample, this clone was seen a few times. This rearrangement joins TRBV10-1 to TRBJ2-7; 8 bases match TRBD1. The trim removed 0 bases at V and 4 bases at J, leaving 11 bases unmatched. The length of the CDR3 is 17 residues. The germline V gene has CDR1 WNHNN and CDR2 SYGVQD (reference sequence). CDR3 residues: CASSESRQGQQKYEQYF. CDR3 nucleotide sequence: TGCGCCAGCAGTGAGTCCAGACAGGGGCAGCAGAAATACGAGCAGTACTTC.

The chain links TRBV7-4 to TRBJ1-1; 9 bases map to TRBD1. The CDR3 length is 15 residues. Trimming took 5 bases from V and 9 from J; bases not matched to a gene: 13. CDR1 is SGHVT and CDR2 is SQSDAQ in the germline V gene. This chain's CDR3 is CASSQSRDRDQKAFF. CDR3 nucleotide sequence: TGTGCCAGCAGCCAGAGCCGGGACAGGGACCAAAAAGCTTTCTTT.

The genes are TRBV6-5 and TRBJ2-1; D is possibly TRBD2 (6 bases). The CDR3 covers 14 residues. CDR1 is MNHEY, CDR2 SVGAGI, per germline. The V end lost 3 bases, the J end lost 7 bases, and 13 bases lay between the germline ends. CDR3 nucleotide sequence: TGTGCCAGCAGTTATCGTTTCGCGGGGAATGAGCAGTTCTTC. This encodes CASSYRFAGNEQFF.

This chain links TRBV6-6 with TRBJ2-7; possibly TRBD1 for D (5 bases). CDR3 length: 13 amino acids. Trimming took off 4 bases at V and 3 bases at J, with 10 bases between the two ends. Germline V gene data show CDR1 as MNHNY and CDR2 as SVGAGI (reference sequence). The CDR3 DNA is TGTGCCAGCAGTTCGTACACAGGCTACGAGCAGTACTTC. It is translated as CASSSYTGYEQYF.

The V gene is TRBV2, the J gene TRBJ1-2; possibly TRBD1 for D (6 bases). This CDR3 spans 12 amino acids. Germline V CDR1 and CDR2: SNHLY, FYNNEI. The V end lost 8 bases, the J end lost 2 bases, and 9 bases lay between the germline ends. The CDR3 reads CASRDTNYGYTF. The CDR3 nucleotides read TGTGCCAGCCGGGACACCAACTATGGCTACACCTTC.

The rearrangement links TRBV6-5 to TRBJ1-3; no definite D call. Germline values: CDR1 MNHEY, CDR2 SVGAGI. There are 12 residues in the CDR3. Trimming left V 6 bases short and J 5 bases short, with 8 bases between. CDR3 coding DNA: TGTGCCAGCAGCCAGATCAGAAACACCATATATTTT. It translates to CASSQIRNTIYF.

The chain has TRBV27 and TRBJ2-5; 12 bases fit TRBD2. With 2 bases clipped from V and 5 bases from J, the junction kept 6 bases outside the gene matches. The germline V gene encodes CDR1 MNHEY and CDR2 SMNVEV (reference sequence). The CDR3 totals 16 residues. DNA for the CDR3: TGTGCCAGCAGTTTAATGGCTAGCGGGAGGGATGAGACCCAGTACTTC. Protein: CASSLMASGRDETQYF.

The chain has TRBV7-9 and TRBJ2-5; D may match TRBD1 or TRBD2 (5 bases each). CDR3 length equals 14 residues. V lost 6 bases and J 2 bases, leaving 13 bases between the germline ends. Germline lookup yields CDR1 SEHNR and CDR2 FQNEAQ (reference sequence). Here the CDR3 reads CASSLGRTQETQYF. The DNA of the CDR3 is TGTGCCAGCAGTTTGGGGCGGACTCAAGAGACCCAGTACTTC.